This passage covers 20 T cell receptor beta chains from one sample sequenced in a study of cytomegalovirus exposure and HLA in healthy donors. With 60 Vbeta and 13 Jbeta primers, the PCR was carried out. Produced via immunoSEQ multiplex PCR; TCRdb's table is partial and in-frame only. The top ten clones hold about 1.5% of a sample with some 160,000 clones, around 77% of them seen once. The specimen sequenced was PBMCs. These receptor sequences come from a woman aged 30 to 39 in good health and CMV-seronegative.

This clone was seen more than once but under ten times. The chain links TRBV7-9 to TRBJ1-3; tentatively, D is TRBD1 (6 bases). Germline loops: CDR1 SEHNR, CDR2 FQNEAQ (reference sequence). This CDR3 spans 18 amino acids. V lost 4 bases and J lost 0, with 19 bases in between. The CDR3 coding sequence is TGTGCCAGCAGCTCGATGTGGGGGCTGGGCGTCTCTGGAAACACCATATATTTT. This translates into CASSSMWGLGVSGNTIYF.

The chain joins TRBV5-6 to TRBJ1-1, with D uncertain. The V gene lost 2 bases and the J gene lost 6 bases, with 17 bases spanning the gap. CDR3 length equals 15 residues. CDR1 is SGHDT, CDR2 YYEEEE, per germline. This chain's CDR3 is CASSLFKGGMPEAFF. The DNA of the CDR3 is TGTGCCAGCAGCTTATTTAAGGGCGGGATGCCTGAAGCTTTCTTT.

Here the CDR3 reads CASSQALTEKLFF. The CDR3 region has the DNA TGTGCCAGCAGCCAAGCTTTAACAGAAAAACTGTTTTTT. This chain links TRBV14 with TRBJ1-4; D is undetermined. Germline CDR1 and CDR2: SGHDN and FVKESK. CDR3 length: 13 residues. V was trimmed by 1 base and J by 8 bases, leaving 8 bases between them.

This clone has more than one count but fewer than ten. V gene TRBV28 combines with J gene TRBJ1-5; D possibly corresponds to TRBD1 (5 bases). CDR1 is MDHEN and CDR2 is SYDVKM in the germline V gene. The CDR3 loop spans 17 amino acids. Trimming took 5 bases from V and 0 from J, leaving 17 bases between them. The CDR3 loop reads CASSGVRTIYSNQPQHF. As DNA, the CDR3 is TGTGCCAGCAGTGGGGTTCGGACAATCTATAGCAATCAGCCCCAGCATTTT. Variable domain in full (rest from reference TRBV28 and TRBJ1-5): DVKVTQSSRYLVKRTGEKVFLECVQDMDHENMFWYRQDPGLGLRLIYFSYDVKMKEKGDIPEGYSVSREKKERFSLILESASTNQTSMYLCASSGVRTIYSNQPQHFGDGTRLSIL.

This clone was seen once. The genes are TRBV2 and TRBJ1-1; D is unresolved. Per germline, CDR1 SNHLY and CDR2 FYNNEI. Between the trimmed V and J ends, which lost 7 bases and 1 base, there was a span of 10 bases. CDR3 size: 13 residues. CDR3 protein: CASTVTENTEAFF. CDR3 coding DNA: TGTGCCAGCACCGTCACAGAGAACACTGAAGCTTTCTTT.

V and J are TRBV13 and TRBJ2-1, with 9 bases matching TRBD2. V shed 8 bases, J shed 6 bases, and the junction held 11 bases outside the gene matches. CDR3 length equals 15 residues. Germline V gene sequence: CDR1 PRHDT, CDR2 FYEKMQ (reference sequence). The CDR3 nucleotides are TGTGCCAGCCTCTGGGGTAGCGGGGGACCCAATGAGCAGTTCTTC. Encoded protein: CASLWGSGGPNEQFF.

The chain recombines TRBV6-5 with TRBJ1-1, with D perhaps TRBD1 (5 bases). Germline CDR1 and CDR2: MNHEY and SVGAGI. Trimming removed 2 bases at V and 3 bases at J, with 7 bases between. This CDR3 is built from 13 residues. The CDR3 protein is CASSYGGDTEAFF. The DNA for the CDR3 is TGTGCCAGCAGTTACGGGGGGGACACTGAAGCTTTCTTT.

V usage is TRBV27 and J usage is TRBJ2-5; D unresolved. Judging by the DNA end, TRBJ2-7 fits better; the J call may be wrong. The CDR3 is made up of 15 amino acids. Germline loops: CDR1 MNHEY, CDR2 SMNVEV (reference sequence). Written as DNA, the CDR3 is TGTGCCAGCAGTTTCACTACCAACGGTATCTACGAGCAGTACTTC. Encoded protein: CASSFTTNGIYEQYF.

The chain has TRBV6-1 and TRBJ2-2; 8 bases agree with TRBD1. The J segment lost 7 bases and the V segment lost 7 bases, leaving 5 bases of the junction unmatched. CDR3 size: 13 residues. The V gene's germline CDR1 is MNHNS and CDR2 SASEGT. CDR3 coding DNA: TGTGCCAGCATCAGGGGGCAGGTCGGGGAGCTGTTTTTT. As protein: CASIRGQVGELFF.

This clone was seen more than once but under ten times. The chain recombines TRBV5-1 with TRBJ2-1; D possibly corresponds to TRBD1 (6 bases). Germline CDR1 SGHRS, CDR2 YFSETQ. The CDR3 extends over 17 amino acids. With 5 bases removed from V and 6 bases from J, the gap between germline ends came to 24 bases. The CDR3 spells CASRRASYRADGNEQFF. The CDR3 nucleotides are TGCGCCAGCAGGAGGGCATCGTACAGGGCGGACGGCAATGAGCAGTTCTTC.

The rearrangement links TRBV18 to TRBJ1-4; TRBD1 is a possible D gene (6 bases). The CDR3 loop spans 20 amino acids. The V gene lost 1 base and the J gene lost 0 bases, with 21 bases spanning the gap. From germline, CDR1 is KGHSH and CDR2 LQKENI. CDR3 sequence reads: CASSPRSDSNFLATNEKLFF. In DNA, the CDR3 is TGTGCCAGCTCACCACGTTCGGACAGCAACTTCCTTGCAACTAATGAAAAACTGTTTTTT. Using reference TRBV18 and TRBJ1-4 for the parts outside the CDR3, the full variable domain is NAGVMQNPRHLVRRRGQEARLRCSPMKGHSHVYWYRQLPEEGLKFMVYLQKENIIDESGMPKERFSAEFPKEGPSILRIQQVVRGDSAAYFCASSPRSDSNFLATNEKLFFGSGTQLSVL.

This chain joins TRBV11-2 and TRBJ2-3, with D tentatively TRBD1 (6 bases). The CDR3 is 15 residues long. V lost 4 bases, J lost 4 bases, and 15 bases lay in between. Germline V CDR1 and CDR2: SGHAT, FQNNGV. The CDR3 is CASSSGVLGSDTQYF. As DNA, the CDR3 is TGTGCCAGCAGCTCAGGGGTGCTCGGATCAGATACGCAGTATTTT.

The chain's CDR3 is CASSARQERPEQYF. The CDR3 bases are TGCGCCAGCAGCGCACGACAGGAGCGGCCCGAGCAGTACTTC. The gene calls are TRBV5-1 and TRBJ2-7, with a weak D call TRBD1 (6 bases). The V end was cut by 4 bases, the J end by 6 bases, with 17 bases between. Germline lookup yields CDR1 SGHRS and CDR2 YFSETQ. The length of the CDR3 is 14 residues.

V is TRBV5-1 and J is TRBJ1-4; TRBD1 matches at 9 bases. The CDR3 covers 15 residues. With 4 bases clipped from V and 8 bases from J, the junction kept 9 bases outside the gene matches. Germline V lookup: CDR1 SGHRS, CDR2 YFSETQ. CDR3 bases: TGCGCCAGCAGCAACTCCGGGACAGGGCGAGAAAAACTGTTTTTT. This gives the protein CASSNSGTGREKLFF. Looking up the rest from reference TRBV5-1 and TRBJ1-4 gives the full variable domain: KAGVTQTPRYLIKTRGQQVTLSCSPISGHRSVSWYQQTPGQGLQFLFEYFSETQRNKGNFPGRFSGRQFSNSRSEMNVSTLELGDSALYLCASSNSGTGREKLFFGSGTQLSVL.

The gene calls are TRBV30 and TRBJ1-5, with 8 bases that match TRBD1. Trimming cost V 0 bases and J 4 bases; bases outside gene matches: 5. The CDR3 spans 15 residues. Looked up from germline, CDR1 is GTSNPN and CDR2 is SVGIG (reference sequence). The chain's CDR3 is CAWSVRNRGNQPQHF. The DNA of the CDR3 is TGTGCCTGGAGTGTACGCAACAGGGGGAATCAGCCCCAGCATTTT. Variable domain in full (rest from reference TRBV30 and TRBJ1-5): SQTIHQWPATLVQPVGSPLSLECTVEGTSNPNLYWYRQAAGRGLQLLFYSVGIGQISSEVPQNLSASRPQDRQFILSSKKLLLSDSGFYLCAWSVRNRGNQPQHFGDGTRLSIL.

This clone was counted only a few times. V gene TRBV19 combines with J gene TRBJ1-5, with D hard to call. The CDR3 has 18 amino acids. Germline CDR1 is LNHDA and CDR2 is SQIVND (reference sequence). The V end lost 3 bases, the J end lost 0 bases, and 18 bases lay between the germline ends. This chain's CDR3 is CASSMSTIGAYSNQPQHF. The CDR3 region has the DNA TGTGCCAGTAGTATGAGTACGATTGGTGCTTATAGCAATCAGCCCCAGCATTTT.

The rearrangement uses TRBV4-3 and TRBJ2-2; weak D call: TRBD2 (5 bases). V lost 1 base, J lost 4 bases, and 7 bases lay in between. This CDR3 is built from 14 residues. CDR1 is LGHNA, CDR2 YSLEER, per germline. CDR3 nucleotide sequence: TGCGCCAGCAGCCAAGTAGGACTCACCGGGGAGCTGTTTTTT. Translation: CASSQVGLTGELFF.

The chain couples TRBV7-9 to TRBJ1-1; D is uncertain. Germline-derived CDR1 and CDR2 are SEHNR and FQNEAQ (reference sequence). V was cut by 0 bases and J by 6 bases, with 8 bases left in between. The CDR3 has 13 residues. The CDR3 is CASSLAPRAEAFF. The CDR3 DNA sequence: TGTGCCAGCAGCTTAGCTCCCCGGGCTGAAGCTTTCTTT.

This clone was counted only a few times. This rearrangement joins TRBV4-1 to TRBJ2-7; 9 bases are shared with TRBD2. The CDR3 sequence is 17 residues long. Germline assignment: CDR1 MGHRA and CDR2 YSYEKL. V shed 1 base and J 5 bases; nucleotides not matched to a gene: 12. The CDR3 loop is CASSQVRLAGPGDEQYF. CDR3 coding DNA: TGCGCCAGCAGCCAAGTACGGCTAGCGGGACCGGGCGACGAGCAGTACTTC.

J is TRBJ2-7 and V is TRBV9; no firm D call. The CDR3 totals 11 residues. Germline values: CDR1 SGDLS, CDR2 YYNGEE. V was trimmed by 3 bases and J by 2 bases, leaving 3 bases between them. CDR3 region: CASSGAYEQYF. The CDR3 DNA reads TGTGCCAGCAGCGGAGCCTACGAGCAGTACTTC.